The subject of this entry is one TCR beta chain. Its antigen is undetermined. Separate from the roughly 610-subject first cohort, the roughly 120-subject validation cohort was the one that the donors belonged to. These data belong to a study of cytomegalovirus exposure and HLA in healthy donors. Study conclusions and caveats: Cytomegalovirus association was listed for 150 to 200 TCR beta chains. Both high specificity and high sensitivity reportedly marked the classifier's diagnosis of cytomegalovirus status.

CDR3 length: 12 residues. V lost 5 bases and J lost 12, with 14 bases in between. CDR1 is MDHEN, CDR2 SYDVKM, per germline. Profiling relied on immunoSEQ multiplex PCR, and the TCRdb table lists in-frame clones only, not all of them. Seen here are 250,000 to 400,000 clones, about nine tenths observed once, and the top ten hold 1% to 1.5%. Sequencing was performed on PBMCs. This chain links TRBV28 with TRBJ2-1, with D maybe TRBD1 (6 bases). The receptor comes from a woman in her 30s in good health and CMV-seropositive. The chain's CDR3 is CASSLLRGVQFF. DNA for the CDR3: TGTGCCAGCAGTCTACTCAGGGGTGTGCAGTTCTTC.